The present T cell receptor (beta chain) was sequenced within a study of T cells after yellow fever vaccination. Whole-study findings and limits: The study re-detected most primary-vaccination clones after the booster (roughly 96% CD4, roughly 85% CD8).

This clonotype was seen only a few times. Its antigen remains unknown. A single record per CDR3 protein comes from TCRdb applying MiXCR to the 5' RACE reads. The table lists a few hundred thousand distinct CDR3 sequences, 8% to 9.5% of them singletons. The sequencing used PBMCs, collected 45 days after the first yellow fever vaccination. The TCR was taken from a man younger than 35 who received the YFV17D yellow fever vaccine.

This CDR3 reads CASSDLGGSTGANVLTF. The CDR3 coding sequence is TGCGCCAGCAGCGACCTTGGGGGATCCACCGGGGCCAACGTCCTGACTTTC. This chain uses TRBV5-1 with TRBJ2-6; D may correspond to TRBD1 or TRBD2 (5 bases each). The length of the CDR3 is 17 residues. Germline V gene sequence: CDR1 SGHRS, CDR2 YFSETQ. The V end lost 4 bases, the J end lost 4 bases, and 18 bases lay between the germline ends.